This TCR beta chain was captured in a study of T cells in Graves' hyperthyroidism and ophthalmopathy. Study-wide context: Peripheral blood was collected at initial diagnosis, before any treatment. Findings of the study overall: In blood, most of the thyroid clonotypes expanded above 0.001 were also present.

RNA transcripts yielded amplified TCR beta CDR3 regions. HTBI primers were used for first-round RT-PCR of the TCR CDR3. TCRdb recomputed calls from the multiplex PCR reads with MiXCR, one row per CDR3 protein. The sample includes around 480,000 distinct CDR3 sequences, approximately 15% of them seen just once. About this clonotype: No antigen is known for it.

Patients with uncontrolled infections, other autoimmune diseases, pregnancy or lactation were excluded. The source of the PBMCs was over 8.5 ml of fresh peripheral blood. Germline V gene sequence: CDR1 LGHDT, CDR2 YNNKEL (reference sequence). This CDR3 is built from 13 residues. The V and J ends lost 8 bases and 4 bases respectively, with 13 bases between them. Material: blood. The chain carries TRBV3-1 and TRBJ2-3; D is unresolved. The origin of this receptor is a woman younger than 30 with Graves' hyperthyroidism. CDR3 DNA: TGTGCCAGCTATAGAACAGACTCAGATACGCAGTATTTT. This translates into CASYRTDSDTQYF.